The source of this T cell receptor beta chain is a study of cytomegalovirus exposure and HLA in healthy donors. Study conclusions and caveats: Based on reports, TCR beta sequences accurately predicted HLA-A and HLA-B alleles for most subjects. An analysis was carried out at a later point. It showed that HLA-associated TCR beta chains were more clonally expanded than equally common non-associated chains.

Amplification used 60 Vbeta primers and 13 Jbeta primers. Libraries were prepared by immunoSEQ multiplex PCR; TCRdb keeps only in-frame clonotypes and omits some of them. Of about 140,000 clones in the sample, more than 60% were seen once. CDR3 length: 16 residues. V gave up 3 bases and J gave up 1 base, with 13 bases separating them. Germline values: CDR1 ENHRY, CDR2 SYGVKD. For this clone: Its antigen is not known.

The sequenced material came from PBMCs. This receptor was obtained from a man between 40 and 49 years old in good health and CMV-seronegative. The gene calls are TRBV10-3 and TRBJ2-1, with D possibly being TRBD2 (7 bases). The CDR3 DNA sequence: TGTGCCATCAGTGAAGGCGGGGGCCCGTCCTACAATGAGCAGTTCTTC. Protein product: CAISEGGGPSYNEQFF.